The 3 T cell receptor beta chains below were found in one sample sequenced in a study of response to subunit inactivated influenza vaccine. TCRdb processed the RT-PCR reads anew with MiXCR; each CDR3 protein has one entry. The sample yields fewer than 700,000 distinct CDR3 sequences, 10% to 15% seen once. Sequencing used PBMCs from blood, obtained roughly 46 days after vaccination. Receptors originate from a man in his fifties or sixties who received an inactivated influenza vaccine.

Many counts were recorded for this clonotype. This rearrangement joins TRBV4-3 to TRBJ2-1; 13 bases match TRBD2. CDR1 is LGHNA, CDR2 YSLEER, per germline. The ends lost 0 bases at V and 4 bases at J; junction bases unmatched: 3. CDR3 length: 17 amino acids. The CDR3 sequence is CASSQEGGLAGYNEQFF. The CDR3 bases are TGCGCCAGCAGCCAAGAGGGGGGACTAGCGGGATACAATGAGCAGTTCTTC.

This clonotype has at least ten counts. V and J are TRBV6-8 and TRBJ2-1; D is unresolved. This CDR3 contains 10 residues. Germline CDR1 MNHGY, CDR2 SAAAGT. The CDR3 DNA follows: TGTTCAGTGCCGTACAATGAGCAGTTCTTC. Translation gives CSVPYNEQFF.

This clonotype was picked up a small number of times. The rearrangement joins TRBV9 to TRBJ2-2, with unresolved D. The CDR3 length is 14 residues. V lost 4 bases and J 0 bases, leaving 7 bases between the germline ends. Germline V gene data show CDR1 as SGDLS and CDR2 as YYNGEE. This CDR3 reads CASSPQANTGELFF. DNA of the CDR3: TGTGCCAGCAGCCCCCAGGCGAACACCGGGGAGCTGTTTTTT.